The 10 T cell receptor beta chains below all came from one sample that was sequenced in a study of T cell responses to AZD1222 COVID-19 vaccine. Repertoires were generated with immunoSEQ multiplex PCR, while TCRdb's copy carries only in-frame clones and drops some. This sample has 150,000 to 200,000 clones, with more than 85% found just once. Sequenced material: peripheral blood, taken on day 0 of AZD1222 vaccination. All receptors derive from an adult in good health.

The count of this clone is one. The chain carries TRBV9 and TRBJ1-2; 9 bases map to TRBD1. CDR1 is SGDLS and CDR2 is YYNGEE in the germline V gene. The J segment lost 3 bases and the V segment lost 2 bases, leaving 5 bases of the junction unmatched. CDR3 length: 15 amino acids. CDR3 DNA: TGTGCCAGCAGCGTGCTGGACAGGGGCCACTATGGCTACACCTTC. Its translation: CASSVLDRGHYGYTF. The whole variable domain, remainder taken from reference TRBV9 and TRBJ1-2, is DSGVTQTPKHLITATGQRVTLRCSPRSGDLSVYWYQQSLDQGLQFLIQYYNGEERAKGNILERFSAQQFPDLHSELNLSSLELGDSALYFCASSVLDRGHYGYTFGSGTRLTVV.

This sequence joins TRBV7-6 and TRBJ2-7; TRBD2 agrees at 8 bases. The CDR3 spans 15 residues. Germline lookup yields CDR1 SGHVS and CDR2 FNYEAQ. V lost 1 base and J lost 2; bases outside the gene matches: 4. The CDR3 loop reads CASSLGPGGPYEQYF. In nucleotides, the CDR3 is TGTGCCAGCAGCTTAGGTCCGGGAGGGCCCTACGAGCAGTACTTC. Variable domain in full (rest from reference TRBV7-6 and TRBJ2-7): GAGVSQSPRYKVTKRGQDVALRCDPISGHVSLYWYRQALGQGPEFLTYFNYEAQQDKSGLPNDRFSAERPEGSISTLTIQRTEQRDSAMYRCASSLGPGGPYEQYFGPGTRLTVT.

The chain is built from TRBV11-2 and TRBJ1-5; maybe TRBD1 (5 bases). V dropped 1 base and J dropped 7 bases, with 14 bases sitting between them. From germline, CDR1 is SGHAT and CDR2 FQNNGV. The CDR3 extends over 15 amino acids. CDR3 protein: CASSLGQGLNQPQHF. The CDR3 DNA reads TGTGCCAGCAGCTTAGGCCAGGGTTTGAACCAGCCCCAGCATTTT.

The genes are TRBV6-5 and TRBJ1-1, with D possibly TRBD1 on 5 matching bases. This CDR3 region has 15 residues. Looked up from germline, CDR1 is MNHEY and CDR2 is SVGAGI. Trimming took 2 bases from V and 0 from J, leaving 10 bases between them. CDR3 loop: CASSYADNVNTEAFF. The CDR3, as DNA: TGTGCCAGCAGTTACGCGGACAATGTGAACACTGAAGCTTTCTTT.

V usage is TRBV6-5 and J usage is TRBJ1-4, with D unresolved. Germline V lookup: CDR1 MNHEY, CDR2 SVGAGI. The CDR3 contains 16 residues. V dropped 0 bases and J dropped 7 bases, with 15 bases sitting between them. CDR3 sequence: CASSYSPVKGIEKLFF. CDR3 bases: TGTGCCAGCAGTTACTCGCCCGTGAAGGGAATTGAAAAACTGTTTTTT.

The chain uses TRBV6-1 and TRBJ1-6, with 8 bases matching TRBD1. This CDR3 spans 15 amino acids. Germline loops: CDR1 MNHNS, CDR2 SASEGT. Trimming removed 3 bases from V and 10 bases from J; junction bases left unmatched: 8. In DNA, the CDR3 is TGTGCCAGCAGTGACATAGACAGGGGTATATCACCCCTCCACTTT. Translating gives CASSDIDRGISPLHF.

This clone was seen only once. This chain connects TRBV29-1 to TRBJ2-1; tentative D call: TRBD1 (6 bases). Germline CDR1 is SQVTM and CDR2 is ANQGSEA. The CDR3 consists of 13 residues. V was pared by 6 bases and J by 10 bases, with 19 bases between. The CDR3 nucleotides read TGCAGCGTGGAAACAACAGGGCCTCGGGAGCAGTTCTTC. Translating it yields CSVETTGPREQFF.

The V and J genes are TRBV11-2 and TRBJ2-2; perhaps TRBD1 as D (5 bases). V was clipped by 1 base and J by 6 bases, with 6 bases between them. The germline V gene encodes CDR1 SGHAT and CDR2 FQNNGV. CDR3 length: 13 residues. The CDR3 loop is CASSLVGPGELFF. The DNA of the CDR3 is TGTGCCAGCAGCTTAGTGGGGCCCGGGGAGCTGTTTTTT.

A word on this clone: The junction differs from germline at one of its ends, possibly a read error. The chain has TRBV3-1 (or the pseudogene TRBV3-2) and TRBJ2-7, with a weak D call TRBD2 (5 bases). Germline V lookup: CDR1 LGHDT, CDR2 YNNKEL (reference sequence). This CDR3 spans 12 amino acids. CDR3 in DNA: TGTGCCAGCAGCCAAGATCGGGGTTACCAGGACTTC. Translated: CASSQDRGYQDF.

This chain connects TRBV10-3 to TRBJ2-3; D call uncertain. The V gene lost 8 bases and the J gene lost 6 bases, with 3 bases spanning the gap. The CDR3 sequence is 9 residues long. Germline CDR1 and CDR2: ENHRY and SYGVKD. CDR3 protein: CAIGDTQYF. As DNA, the CDR3 is TGTGCCATCGGGGATACGCAGTATTTT.